This TCR beta chain was sequenced during a study of cytomegalovirus exposure and HLA in healthy donors. Study details: T cells numbering about 180 million yielded approximately 100 million unique TCR beta sequences in an earlier analysis.

V dropped 6 bases and J dropped 7; count of bases not matched to a gene: 9. This CDR3 contains 15 residues. Germline V gene lookup returns CDR1 MNHEY and CDR2 SVGAGI. Study results and caveats: Sequencing probably produced one cluster of sequence variants that were highly shared. Reports credit the classifier with highly specific, highly sensitive diagnosis of cytomegalovirus status.

A multiplex PCR was run with 60 Vbeta primers and 13 Jbeta primers. Assay: immunoSEQ multiplex PCR; the TCRdb copy retains only in-frame clones and omits some. Counted here are almost 200,000 clones, roughly 85% occurring once; the ten biggest clones make up approximately 2.1%. A note on this clone: Its antigen is unknown.

Input material: PBMCs. The chain couples TRBV6-5 to TRBJ2-2; 9 bases agree with TRBD1. The clonotype comes from a woman between 50 and 59 years old in good health and CMV-seronegative. CDR3 residues: CASSSDRGVGGELFF. CDR3 nucleotide sequence: TGTGCCAGCAGCTCAGACAGGGGGGTCGGCGGGGAGCTGTTTTTT.